This entry lists 20 T cell receptor beta chains sequenced from one sample in a study of beta chain features in type 1 diabetes listed by TCRdb under 2018. General study outcomes and caveats: In all four CD4+ subsets, TCRB CDR3 length was moderately but significantly shorter in type 1 diabetes patients.

The library was generated by the immunoSEQ multiplex PCR assay. The High Capacity cDNA Reverse Transcription Kit was used to reverse transcribe all of the isolated RNA, meaning that expressed TCRB transcripts were what got sequenced. Held by TCRdb, this immuneACCESS table contains in-frame sequences only and omits some clones. Under half of the omission traces to an unresolved V gene where checked; the cause of the rest is unknown. The sample table lists 310,000 or so clones, around 16% of them with a count of one. Clones ranked in the top ten supply approximately 0.015% of the sample. No antigen has been assigned to these receptors. Input material: naive CD4+ T cells from blood. The cell subset or site label here, explained by the study, means: true naive CD4+ T cells. Every receptor here comes from a young man with type 1 diabetes.

The V gene is TRBV19, the J gene TRBJ1-2; a possible D gene is TRBD1 (6 bases). The CDR3 runs 13 residues. Per the germline V gene, CDR1 is LNHDA and CDR2 is SQIVND (reference sequence). The germline V and J ends were trimmed by 3 bases and 4 bases, with 9 bases remaining between them. CDR3 region: CASSIIQGYGYTF. The CDR3 coding sequence is TGTGCCAGTAGTATTATACAGGGCTATGGCTACACCTTC.

The chain combines TRBV30 with TRBJ1-1, with D unresolved. The CDR3 is 15 residues long. V was shortened by 2 bases and J by 1 base, with 14 bases between the two germline ends. Looked up from germline, CDR1 is GTSNPN and CDR2 is SVGIG (reference sequence). In DNA form, the CDR3 reads TGTGCCTGGAGTCACGGAGCACCTTGGAACACTGAAGCTTTCTTT. Amino acid sequence: CAWSHGAPWNTEAFF.

This clone was detected a few times. The V and J genes are TRBV11-2 and TRBJ2-1; possible D gene TRBD1, 6 bases. From germline, CDR1 is SGHAT and CDR2 FQNNGV. Trimming stripped 2 bases from V and 6 bases from J, with 11 bases between. CDR3 length equals 14 residues. The CDR3 region is CASSLIQGSNEQFF. For the CDR3, the DNA is TGTGCCAGCAGCTTAATACAGGGTAGCAATGAGCAGTTCTTC. Drawing the rest from reference TRBV11-2 and TRBJ2-1, the complete variable domain is EAGVAQSPRYKIIEKRQSVAFWCNPISGHATLYWYQQILGQGPKLLIQFQNNGVVDDSQLPKDRFSAERLKGVDSTLKIQPAKLEDSAVYLCASSLIQGSNEQFFGPGTRLTVL.

The V call is TRBV7-2, the J call TRBJ2-6; possibly TRBD1 for D (6 bases). The CDR3 has 15 amino acids. Germline loops: CDR1 SGHTA, CDR2 FQGNSA. Between the trimmed V and J ends, which lost 5 bases and 4 bases, there was a span of 12 bases. The chain's CDR3 is CASSPTGTGANVLTF. Written as DNA, the CDR3 is TGTGCCAGCAGCCCCACAGGGACCGGGGCCAACGTCCTGACTTTC.

The V and J genes are TRBV6-5 and TRBJ1-1, with 9 bases that match TRBD1. CDR3 size: 15 residues. Germline V gene data show CDR1 as MNHEY and CDR2 as SVGAGI. V shed 5 bases and J 4 bases; nucleotides not matched to a gene: 8. As DNA, the CDR3 is TGTGCCAGCAGTCGAACAGGGGGCGCGGGCACTGAAGCTTTCTTT. It encodes CASSRTGGAGTEAFF.

This sequence joins TRBV9 and TRBJ1-4; possible D gene TRBD1, 5 bases. The CDR3 has 15 amino acids. The germline V gene encodes CDR1 SGDLS and CDR2 YYNGEE. Deletions cut 5 bases from V and 5 bases from J, with 16 bases between. CDR3 DNA sequence: TGTGCCAGCAGGTACACAGCAGGGAGGAATGAAAAACTGTTTTTT. It specifies CASRYTAGRNEKLFF.

V is TRBV6-5 and J is TRBJ1-4, with D maybe TRBD1 (5 bases). The V gene lost 8 bases and the J gene lost 8 bases, with 18 bases spanning the gap. Germline V CDR1 and CDR2: MNHEY, SVGAGI. There are 14 residues in the CDR3. The CDR3 reads CASWGVRDREKLFF. Written as DNA, the CDR3 is TGTGCCAGCTGGGGGGTTAGGGACCGAGAAAAACTGTTTTTT.

The chain combines TRBV15 with TRBJ2-7, with a possible D match to TRBD1 (6 bases). V was pared by 0 bases and J by 4 bases, with 13 bases between. Germline CDR1 is LNHNV and CDR2 is YYDKDF (reference sequence). The CDR3 totals 15 residues. CDR3 DNA sequence: TGTGCCACCAGCAGAGATCGGGACACCTTTTACGAGCAGTACTTC. This translates into CATSRDRDTFYEQYF.

This clone was picked up a small number of times. The chain recombines TRBV5-4 with TRBJ2-7; 8 nucleotides line up with TRBD1. The ends lost 3 bases at V and 0 bases at J; junction bases unmatched: 2. Germline lookup yields CDR1 SGHNT and CDR2 YYREEE (reference sequence). This CDR3 comprises 14 residues. DNA of the CDR3: TGTGCCAGCAGCTCGGACAGGGCCTCCTACGAGCAGTACTTC. Translating gives CASSSDRASYEQYF.

This clone was detected only a few times. This chain links TRBV5-1 with TRBJ1-2; 7 positions match TRBD1. V shed 0 bases and J 4 bases; nucleotides not matched to a gene: 6. This CDR3 has 15 residues. Looked up from germline, CDR1 is SGHRS and CDR2 is YFSETQ. DNA for the CDR3: TGCGCCAGCAGCTTGGCCCCAGGGGGTGTCTATGGCTACACCTTC. Its translation: CASSLAPGGVYGYTF.

This clone occurred many times. V and J are TRBV19 and TRBJ2-1; 9 bases are a match to TRBD1. The CDR3 runs 12 residues. CDR1 is LNHDA and CDR2 is SQIVND in the germline V gene (reference sequence). V dropped 6 bases and J dropped 14; count of bases not matched to a gene: 8. In DNA form, the CDR3 reads TGTGCCAGTAGCCGGACAGGGGTCAACGAGTTCTTC. Translating gives CASSRTGVNEFF. Full variable domain (outside the CDR3, taken from reference TRBV19 and TRBJ2-1): DGGITQSPKYLFRKEGQNVTLSCEQNLNHDAMYWYRQDPGQGLRLIYYSQIVNDFQKGDIAEGYSVSREKKESFPLTVTSAQKNPTAFYLCASSRTGVNEFFGPGTRLTVL.

J is TRBJ2-5 and V is TRBV6-6, with D maybe TRBD1 (5 bases). Germline V lookup: CDR1 MNHNY, CDR2 SVGAGI (reference sequence). Trimming stripped 6 bases from V and 0 bases from J, with 17 bases between. This CDR3 has 16 amino acids. The CDR3 sequence: CASRRRAGRNQETQYF. The DNA of the CDR3 is TGTGCCAGCAGACGACGGGCAGGGCGTAACCAAGAGACCCAGTACTTC.

This clone was seen only a few times. The chain links TRBV7-2 to TRBJ2-7, with 7 positions matching TRBD1. The V segment lost 3 bases and the J segment 2 bases; nucleotides outside the gene matches: 7. The CDR3 runs to 15 residues. Germline CDR1 reads SGHTA; CDR2 reads FQGNSA. The CDR3 region is CASSLGQQTTYEQYF. The CDR3 region has the DNA TGTGCCAGCAGCTTGGGACAGCAAACGACCTACGAGCAGTACTTC. The full variable domain, completed using reference TRBV7-2 and TRBJ2-7, is GAGVSQSPSNKVTEKGKDVELRCDPISGHTALYWYRQSLGQGLEFLIYFQGNSAPDKSGLPSDRFSAERTGGSVSTLTIQRTQQEDSAVYLCASSLGQQTTYEQYFGPGTRLTVT.

The chain employs TRBV9 and TRBJ2-1, with 12 positions matching TRBD2. The CDR3 has 16 amino acids. Germline CDR1 is SGDLS and CDR2 is YYNGEE. The J segment lost 8 bases and the V segment lost 4 bases, leaving 10 bases of the junction unmatched. CDR3 nucleotides: TGTGCCAGCAGCCTACAACTAGCGGGAGGTCTAGATGAGCAGTTCTTC. Encoded protein: CASSLQLAGGLDEQFF.

About this clone: Other nucleotide sequences in the sample specify the same CDR3. This rearrangement joins TRBV10-3 to TRBJ1-1; no reliable D call. This CDR3 has 13 amino acids. CDR1 is ENHRY and CDR2 is SYGVKD in the germline V gene. Trimming took 6 bases from V and 2 from J, leaving 10 bases between them. The CDR3 spells CAISGTANTEAFF. The CDR3 nucleotides are TGTGCCATCAGCGGTACAGCAAACACTGAAGCTTTCTTT.

This clone was counted between two and nine times. The genes are TRBV11-2 and TRBJ1-6, with D maybe TRBD1 (5 bases). Looked up from germline, CDR1 is SGHAT and CDR2 is FQNNGV. The CDR3 loop spans 15 amino acids. Trimming cost V 4 bases and J 10 bases, with 17 bases left between them. This CDR3 reads CASSSRSWGDSPLHF. As DNA, the CDR3 is TGTGCCAGCAGCTCTCGTTCGTGGGGGGACTCACCCCTCCACTTT.

CDR3 in DNA: TGCAGTGCGGGACAGGCCCACGAGCAGTACTTC. Its protein product is CSAGQAHEQYF. V usage is TRBV20-1 and J usage is TRBJ2-7; 8 bases are shared with TRBD1. The germline gives CDR1 DFQATT, CDR2 SNEGSKA (reference sequence). Trimming at V came to 6 bases and at J to 5 bases, leaving 3 bases not matched to a gene. CDR3 length: 11 amino acids.

The chain recombines TRBV5-4 with TRBJ2-7; a possible D gene is TRBD2 (6 bases). CDR3 length equals 12 residues. The ends were cut back, 2 bases at V and 5 bases at J, with 8 bases in the middle. The V gene's germline CDR1 is SGHNT and CDR2 YYREEE (reference sequence). Written as DNA, the CDR3 is TGTGCCAGCAGCTTTGGGGGGAACGAGCAGTACTTC. It yields the protein CASSFGGNEQYF.

This clone was counted only a few times. The gene calls are TRBV28 and TRBJ2-7, with D possibly TRBD1 on 5 matching bases. This CDR3 is built from 14 residues. V lost 5 bases and J 6 bases, leaving 17 bases between the germline ends. Germline V gene lookup returns CDR1 MDHEN and CDR2 SYDVKM. The CDR3 region has the DNA TGTGCCAGCAGTCCCGGACACCATCTGGGCGAGCAGTACTTC. Translated, it gives CASSPGHHLGEQYF.

This clone was seen more than once but under ten times. The chain uses TRBV6-5 and TRBJ2-3; 8 bases fit TRBD2. The CDR3 runs 14 residues. Germline V gene lookup returns CDR1 MNHEY and CDR2 SVGAGI. The V gene end was trimmed by 2 bases and the J gene end by 7 bases; junction bases not matched to a gene: 5. CDR3 amino acids: CASSYNGGANTQYF. In DNA form, the CDR3 reads TGTGCCAGCAGTTACAACGGGGGGGCCAATACGCAGTATTTT.